This TCR beta chain was retrieved from a study of monozygotic twins with inflammatory bowel disease. Whole blood, unsorted for T cells, was the source of total RNA. For this clonotype: Its antigen is currently unknown.

TCRdb re-called the 5' RACE reads and catalogs CDR3 proteins one per entry, DNA excluded. This sample's table reports 400,000 to 500,000 distinct CDR3 sequences. General study results and limits: Against healthy co-twins, IBD patients had lower TCRbeta diversity (measured by inverse Simpson).

CDR3 length: 17 residues. From germline, CDR1 is MGHRA and CDR2 YSYEKL. V usage is TRBV4-1 and J usage is TRBJ1-5; TCRdb's assignment of TRBD1 cannot be checked, as there is no DNA. The TCR was taken from a human donor with ulcerative colitis or Crohn's disease, or a healthy co-twin of an affected twin (not recorded which). Input material: blood. The CDR3: CASSQDAAGGAVQPQHF.